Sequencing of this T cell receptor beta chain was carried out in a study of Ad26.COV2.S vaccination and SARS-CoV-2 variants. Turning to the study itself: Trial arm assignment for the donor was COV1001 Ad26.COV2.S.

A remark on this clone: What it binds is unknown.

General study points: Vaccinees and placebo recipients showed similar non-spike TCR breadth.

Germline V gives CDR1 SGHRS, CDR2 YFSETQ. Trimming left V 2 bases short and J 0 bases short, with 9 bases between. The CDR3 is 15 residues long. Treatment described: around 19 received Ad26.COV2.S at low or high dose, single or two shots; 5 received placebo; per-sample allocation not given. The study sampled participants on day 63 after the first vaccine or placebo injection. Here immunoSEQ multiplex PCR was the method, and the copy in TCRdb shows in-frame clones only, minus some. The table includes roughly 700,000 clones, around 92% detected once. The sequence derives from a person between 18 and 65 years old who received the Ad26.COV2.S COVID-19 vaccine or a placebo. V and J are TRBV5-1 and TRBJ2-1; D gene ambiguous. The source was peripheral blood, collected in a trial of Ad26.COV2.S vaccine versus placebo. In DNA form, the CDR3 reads TGCGCCAGCAGCTTTGATGAAAGCTCCTACAATGAGCAGTTCTTC. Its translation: CASSFDESSYNEQFF. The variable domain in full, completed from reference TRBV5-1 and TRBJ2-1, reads KAGVTQTPRYLIKTRGQQVTLSCSPISGHRSVSWYQQTPGQGLQFLFEYFSETQRNKGNFPGRFSGRQFSNSRSEMNVSTLELGDSALYLCASSFDESSYNEQFFGPGTRLTVL.